The source of this T cell receptor beta chain is a study of cytomegalovirus exposure and HLA in healthy donors. The CDR3 has 16 residues. Germline-derived CDR1 and CDR2 are MNHEY and SVGAGI. Trimming took off 1 base at V and 0 bases at J, with 9 bases between the two ends. PCR primers comprised 60 Vbeta and 13 Jbeta primers. Sequenced by immunoSEQ multiplex PCR; TCRdb stores in-frame clones only, minus some. The table lists about 160,000 clones, around four fifths of them singletons. General study findings and limits: Some V segments, including TRBV6-2 and TRBV6-3, were excluded as indistinguishable. When analyzed later, a missense DCLRE1C variant was found to be linked to TCR beta V- and J-gene trimming.

A remark on this clone: Antigen unknown.

The source material was PBMCs. This clonotype was sampled from a woman aged 18-30 years in good health and CMV-seronegative. The V gene is TRBV6-5, the J gene TRBJ2-2, with D hard to call. The CDR3 DNA sequence: TGTGCCAGCAGTTACTACGCGGTTCCGAACACCGGGGAGCTGTTTTTT. This codes for CASSYYAVPNTGELFF.